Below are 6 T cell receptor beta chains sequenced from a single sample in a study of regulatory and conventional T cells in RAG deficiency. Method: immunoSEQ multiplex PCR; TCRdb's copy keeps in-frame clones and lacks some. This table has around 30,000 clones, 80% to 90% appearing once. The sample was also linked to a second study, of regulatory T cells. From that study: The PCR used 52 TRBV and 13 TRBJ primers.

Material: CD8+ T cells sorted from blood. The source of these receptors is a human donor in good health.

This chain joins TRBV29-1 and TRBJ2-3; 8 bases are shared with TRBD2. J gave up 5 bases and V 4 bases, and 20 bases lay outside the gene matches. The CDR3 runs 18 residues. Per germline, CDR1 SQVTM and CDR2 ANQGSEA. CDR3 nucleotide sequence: TGCAGCGTTGGGGGACTAGTCGTCGCAGAAGGGGGGCAAGATACGCAGTATTTT. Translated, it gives CSVGGLVVAEGGQDTQYF.

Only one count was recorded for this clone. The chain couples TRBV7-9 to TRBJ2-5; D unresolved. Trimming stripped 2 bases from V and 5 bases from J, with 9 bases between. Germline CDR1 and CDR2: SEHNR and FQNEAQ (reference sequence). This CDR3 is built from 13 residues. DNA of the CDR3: TGTGCCAGCAGCTTAATGGTTTCGGAGACCCAGTACTTC. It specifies CASSLMVSETQYF. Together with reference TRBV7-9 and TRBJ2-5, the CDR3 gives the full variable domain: DTGVSQNPRHKITKRGQNVTFRCDPISEHNRLYWYRQTLGQGPEFLTYFQNEAQLEKSRLLSDRFSAERPKGSFSTLEIQRTEQGDSAMYLCASSLMVSETQYFGPGTRLLVL.

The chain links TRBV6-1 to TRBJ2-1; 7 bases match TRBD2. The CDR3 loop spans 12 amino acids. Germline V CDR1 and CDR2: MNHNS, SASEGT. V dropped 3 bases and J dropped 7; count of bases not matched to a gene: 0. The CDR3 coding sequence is TGTGCCAGCAGTGAGGGGGGGAATGAGCAGTTCTTC. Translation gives CASSEGGNEQFF.

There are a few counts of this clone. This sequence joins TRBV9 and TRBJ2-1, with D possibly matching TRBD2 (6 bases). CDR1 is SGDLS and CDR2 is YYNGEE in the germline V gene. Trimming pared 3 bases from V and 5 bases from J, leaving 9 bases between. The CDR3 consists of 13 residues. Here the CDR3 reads CASSAGLNNEQFF. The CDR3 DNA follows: TGTGCCAGCAGCGCCGGACTAAACAATGAGCAGTTCTTC.

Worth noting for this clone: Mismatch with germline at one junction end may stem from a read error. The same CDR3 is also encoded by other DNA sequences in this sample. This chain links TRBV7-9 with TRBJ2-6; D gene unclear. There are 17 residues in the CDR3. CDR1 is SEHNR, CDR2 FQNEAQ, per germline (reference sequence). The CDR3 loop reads CASTNWRTVSGANVLTF. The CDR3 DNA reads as TGCGCCAGCACTAACTGGCGGACGGTCTCTGGGGCCAACGTCCTGACTTTC.

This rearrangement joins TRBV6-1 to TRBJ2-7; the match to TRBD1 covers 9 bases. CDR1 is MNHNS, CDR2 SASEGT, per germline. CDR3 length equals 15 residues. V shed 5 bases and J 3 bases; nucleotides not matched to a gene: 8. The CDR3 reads CASSTPGQGFYEQYF. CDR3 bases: TGTGCCAGCAGTACCCCGGGACAGGGTTTCTACGAGCAGTACTTC.